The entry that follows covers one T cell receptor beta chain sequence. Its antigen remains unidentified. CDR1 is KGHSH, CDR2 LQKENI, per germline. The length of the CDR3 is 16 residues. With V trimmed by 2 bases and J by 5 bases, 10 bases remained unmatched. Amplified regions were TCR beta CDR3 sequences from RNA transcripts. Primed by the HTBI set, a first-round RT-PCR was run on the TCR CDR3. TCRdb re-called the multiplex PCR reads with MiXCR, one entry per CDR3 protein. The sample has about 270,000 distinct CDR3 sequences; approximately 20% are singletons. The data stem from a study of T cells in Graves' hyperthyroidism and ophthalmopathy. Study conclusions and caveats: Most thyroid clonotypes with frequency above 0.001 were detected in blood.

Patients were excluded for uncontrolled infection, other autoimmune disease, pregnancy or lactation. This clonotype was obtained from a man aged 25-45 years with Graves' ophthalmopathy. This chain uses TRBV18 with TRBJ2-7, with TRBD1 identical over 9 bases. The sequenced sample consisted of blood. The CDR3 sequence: CASSPGPGQGAHEQYF. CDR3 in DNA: TGTGCCAGCTCACCAGGCCCGGGACAGGGTGCCCACGAGCAGTACTTC.